The 16 T cell receptor beta chains given below trace back to one sample, sequenced in a study of beta chain features in type 1 diabetes (dated by TCRdb to 2016 to 2019). Beyond this particular receptor, the publication reports: A moderate but significant shortening of TCRB CDR3 length was observed in type 1 diabetes patients in all four CD4+ subsets.

Their recognized antigens are unknown. The receptor library was made with the immunoSEQ multiplex PCR assay. The entire isolated RNA was reverse transcribed using the High Capacity cDNA Reverse Transcription Kit, and thus expressed TCRB transcripts were sequenced. TCRdb obtained this table from immuneACCESS and retained in-frame rearrangements with V and J assigned. These tables miss some clones; where compared with another copy, unresolved V genes account for less than half of the shortfall, and the remainder is unexplained. The sample records approximately 50,000 clones, under 50% of which are singletons. The ten largest make up more than 1.4% of the sample. Sequencing input: Tregs from blood. This sample's cell subset or site label indicates: regulatory CD4+ T cells. These receptors were collected from a man aged 30 to 45 with type 1 diabetes.

In this sample, this clone turned up a few times. The chain carries TRBV28 and TRBJ1-2; a possible D gene is TRBD1 (5 bases). Trimming left V 3 bases short and J 8 bases short, with 19 bases between. The V gene's germline CDR1 is MDHEN and CDR2 SYDVKM. This CDR3 has 15 amino acids. This CDR3 reads CASSFWGDRSAGYTF. CDR3 sequence (DNA): TGTGCCAGCAGTTTTTGGGGCGATAGGTCAGCAGGCTACACCTTC.

This rearrangement joins TRBV5-1 to TRBJ1-1; D remains ambiguous. CDR3 length: 14 residues. The V end lost 0 bases, the J end lost 2 bases, and 8 bases lay between the germline ends. Germline lookup yields CDR1 SGHRS and CDR2 YFSETQ. The CDR3 DNA follows: TGCGCCAGCAGCTTGGATGGGAGAAACACTGAAGCTTTCTTT. It encodes CASSLDGRNTEAFF.

This chain links TRBV29-1 with TRBJ2-3; 10 positions agree with TRBD2. Germline-derived CDR1 and CDR2 are SQVTM and ANQGSEA. J gave up 2 bases and V 7 bases, and 6 bases lay outside the gene matches. The CDR3 has 14 amino acids. The CDR3 bases are TGCAGCGGTCGGACTAGCGGATTCACAGATACGCAGTATTTT. The encoded protein is CSGRTSGFTDTQYF.

The chain employs TRBV19 and TRBJ2-7; 7 positions agree with TRBD1. The CDR3 covers 15 residues. From germline, CDR1 is LNHDA and CDR2 SQIVND (reference sequence). V was pared by 4 bases and J by 2 bases, with 8 bases of the junction left unmatched. The CDR3 here is CASSTRQGVTYEQYF. CDR3 coding DNA: TGTGCCAGTAGTACTAGACAGGGAGTGACCTACGAGCAGTACTTC.

This chain connects TRBV2 to TRBJ2-1; D uncertain. CDR1 is SNHLY and CDR2 is FYNNEI in the germline V gene. CDR3 length: 12 residues. The V end was cut by 1 base, the J end by 10 bases, with 8 bases between. CDR3 DNA sequence: TGTGCCAGCAGTGAAGAAATGAGCGAGCAGTTCTTC. This translates into CASSEEMSEQFF. Combining the CDR3 with reference TRBV2 and TRBJ2-1 gives the whole variable domain EPEVTQTPSHQVTQMGQEVILRCVPISNHLYFYWYRQILGQKVEFLVSFYNNEISEKSEIFDDQFSVERPDGSNFTLKIRSTKLEDSAMYFCASSEEMSEQFFGPGTRLTVL.

This clone was observed a handful of times. This rearrangement joins TRBV5-1 to TRBJ2-5, with TRBD2 matching 7 bases. Unmatched junction bases numbered 11, after V lost 4 bases and J lost 5 bases. From germline, CDR1 is SGHRS and CDR2 YFSETQ. CDR3 length equals 15 residues. The CDR3 nucleotides are TGCGCCAGCAGCCCTAGCGGACCCTCGGAGGAGACCCAGTACTTC. It encodes CASSPSGPSEETQYF. Full variable domain (missing parts from reference TRBV5-1 and TRBJ2-5): KAGVTQTPRYLIKTRGQQVTLSCSPISGHRSVSWYQQTPGQGLQFLFEYFSETQRNKGNFPGRFSGRQFSNSRSEMNVSTLELGDSALYLCASSPSGPSEETQYFGPGTRLLVL.

A few counts support this clone. The chain combines TRBV7-9 with TRBJ1-1; possibly TRBD1 for D (5 bases). Germline assignment: CDR1 SEHNR and CDR2 FQNEAQ (reference sequence). CDR3 size: 13 residues. V lost 3 bases, J lost 6 bases, and 11 bases lay in between. The CDR3 loop reads CASSFTGISEAFF. CDR3 bases: TGTGCCAGCAGCTTTACAGGTATTTCTGAAGCTTTCTTT.

A few counts support this clone. The chain has TRBV11-2 and TRBJ1-2; tentative D call: TRBD1 (5 bases). The ends were cut back, 4 bases at V and 10 bases at J, with 19 bases in the middle. CDR1 SGHAT and CDR2 FQNNGV come from the germline V gene. This CDR3 has 14 amino acids. The CDR3 loop reads CASSSGLVVSDYTF. CDR3 in DNA: TGTGCCAGCAGCTCGGGACTTGTCGTTTCAGACTACACCTTC.

This clone was seen a few times. The CDR3 reads CASSFNPAGPYEQYF. In DNA form, the CDR3 reads TGTGCCAGCAGTTTCAACCCAGCGGGCCCTTACGAGCAGTACTTC. This sequence joins TRBV28 and TRBJ2-7, with D possibly TRBD2 on 6 matching bases. The CDR3 has 15 amino acids. CDR1 and CDR2 (germline): MDHEN, SYDVKM. V lost 3 bases and J lost 4, with 16 bases in between.

This clone was observed a few times. The rearrangement uses TRBV7-2 and TRBJ2-7; TRBD1 agrees at 8 bases. The CDR3 spans 14 residues. The V and J ends lost 5 bases and 6 bases, in that order; junction bases with no gene match: 9. Germline V CDR1 and CDR2: SGHTA, FQGNSA. The CDR3 sequence is CASSRSRGQVEQYF. CDR3 bases: TGTGCCAGCAGCCGATCTCGGGGACAGGTCGAGCAGTACTTC.

The chain joins TRBV28 to TRBJ2-1; the D gene is possibly TRBD2 (6 bases). The V gene's germline CDR1 is MDHEN and CDR2 SYDVKM. CDR3 size: 16 residues. Trimming removed 7 bases from V and 4 bases from J, with 20 bases in between. The CDR3 here is CASKPGSVGLYNEQFF. The CDR3 coding sequence is TGTGCCAGCAAACCCGGGAGTGTAGGCTTGTACAATGAGCAGTTCTTC. Full variable domain (rest looked up from reference TRBV28 and TRBJ2-1): DVKVTQSSRYLVKRTGEKVFLECVQDMDHENMFWYRQDPGLGLRLIYFSYDVKMKEKGDIPEGYSVSREKKERFSLILESASTNQTSMYLCASKPGSVGLYNEQFFGPGTRLTVL.

The rearrangement links TRBV19 to TRBJ2-7, with 9 bases that match TRBD2. The CDR3 contains 14 residues. The V gene's germline CDR1 is LNHDA and CDR2 SQIVND (reference sequence). V shed 5 bases and J 0 bases; nucleotides not matched to a gene: 2. As DNA, the CDR3 is TGTGCCAGTAGTGTTAGCGGGGGCTCCTACGAGCAGTACTTC. It yields the protein CASSVSGGSYEQYF.

This clone has just a few counts. The chain joins TRBV7-6 to TRBJ1-1; no clear D gene. V was trimmed by 3 bases and J by 1 base, leaving 6 bases between them. This CDR3 has 13 amino acids. The germline V gene has CDR1 SGHVS and CDR2 FNYEAQ. The CDR3 is CASSLETNTEAFF. In DNA form, the CDR3 reads TGTGCCAGCAGCTTGGAGACGAACACTGAAGCTTTCTTT. The full variable domain, rest sourced from reference TRBV7-6 and TRBJ1-1, is GAGVSQSPRYKVTKRGQDVALRCDPISGHVSLYWYRQALGQGPEFLTYFNYEAQQDKSGLPNDRFSAERPEGSISTLTIQRTEQRDSAMYRCASSLETNTEAFFGQGTRLTVV.

The rearrangement links TRBV2 to TRBJ2-1; D is possibly TRBD1 (6 bases). V lost 6 bases to trimming and J lost 7 bases, with 13 bases between them. The germline gives CDR1 SNHLY, CDR2 FYNNEI. This CDR3 is built from 13 residues. The CDR3 spells CASSRQVENEQFF. Written as DNA, the CDR3 is TGTGCCAGCAGCAGACAGGTGGAAAATGAGCAGTTCTTC.

This clone was seen a few times. The rearrangement joins TRBV27 to TRBJ2-1, with TRBD2 matching over 8 bases. The germline V gene has CDR1 MNHEY and CDR2 SMNVEV (reference sequence). This CDR3 has 17 residues. The trim removed 0 bases at V and 8 bases at J, leaving 12 bases unmatched. CDR3 bases: TGTGCCAGCAGTTTATCGATAATAGCCGGGACTAGGGATGAGCAGTTCTTC. Translated, it gives CASSLSIIAGTRDEQFF.

This clone was observed a handful of times. The gene calls are TRBV28 and TRBJ2-7; 10 bases line up with TRBD1. Germline CDR1 reads MDHEN; CDR2 reads SYDVKM. V lost 7 bases and J lost 6; bases outside the gene matches: 9. The CDR3 covers 14 residues. As DNA, the CDR3 is TGTGCCAGCACCACCCCGGACAGGGGGACCGAGCAGTACTTC. Translated, it gives CASTTPDRGTEQYF.